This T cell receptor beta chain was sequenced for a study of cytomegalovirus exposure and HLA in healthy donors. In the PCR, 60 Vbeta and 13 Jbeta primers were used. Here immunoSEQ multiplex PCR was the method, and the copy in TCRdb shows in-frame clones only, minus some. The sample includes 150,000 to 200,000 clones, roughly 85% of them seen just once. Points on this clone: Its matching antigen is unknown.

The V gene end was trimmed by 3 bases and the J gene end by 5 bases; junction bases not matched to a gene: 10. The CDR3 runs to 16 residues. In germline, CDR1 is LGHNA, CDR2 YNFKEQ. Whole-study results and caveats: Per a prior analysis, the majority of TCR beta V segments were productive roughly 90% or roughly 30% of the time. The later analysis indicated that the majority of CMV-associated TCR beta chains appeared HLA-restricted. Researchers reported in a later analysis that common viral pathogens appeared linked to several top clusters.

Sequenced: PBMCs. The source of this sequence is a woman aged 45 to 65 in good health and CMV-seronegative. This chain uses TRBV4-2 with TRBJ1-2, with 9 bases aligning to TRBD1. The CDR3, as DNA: TGTGCCAGCAGCCAGGACGCGACAGGGGGAAGTTATGGCTACACCTTC. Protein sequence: CASSQDATGGSYGYTF.